This TCR beta chain emerged from a study of blood T cell repertoires in COVID-19. The CDR3 is 15 residues long. Germline V CDR1 and CDR2: SGDLS, YYNGEE. Trimming removed 2 bases from V and 2 bases from J; junction bases left unmatched: 4. Seattle-derived patients entered the study during active infection and were followed longitudinally. Profiling relied on immunoSEQ multiplex PCR, and the TCRdb table lists in-frame clones only, not all of them. The sample carries about 97,000 clones, almost 90% recorded once. The receptor's source is a man in his forties or fifties with COVID-19, enrolled during active disease. This chain joins TRBV9 and TRBJ1-2; 9 bases are a match to TRBD1. Sequenced input: peripheral blood. The CDR3 here is CASSVGTGLNYGYTF. CDR3 DNA: TGTGCCAGCAGCGTGGGGACAGGGTTGAACTATGGCTACACCTTC.